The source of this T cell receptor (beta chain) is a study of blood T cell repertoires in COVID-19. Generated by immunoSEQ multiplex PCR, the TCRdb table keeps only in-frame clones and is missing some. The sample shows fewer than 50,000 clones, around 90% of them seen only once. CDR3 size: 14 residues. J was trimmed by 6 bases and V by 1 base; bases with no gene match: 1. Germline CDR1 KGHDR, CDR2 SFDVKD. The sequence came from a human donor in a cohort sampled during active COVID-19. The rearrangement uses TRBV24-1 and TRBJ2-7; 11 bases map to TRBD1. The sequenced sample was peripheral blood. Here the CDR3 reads CATSDLGTGGEQYF. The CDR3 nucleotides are TGTGCCACCAGTGATTTAGGGACAGGGGGCGAGCAGTACTTC.